These T cell receptor beta chains were read from a single sample in a study of somatic mutations in cytotoxic T cells in rheumatoid arthritis. Assay used: immunoSEQ multiplex PCR; TCRdb lists only in-frame clones, some missing. Of approximately 12,000 clones listed, roughly 80% are singletons. Sequenced sample: CD8+ T cells sorted from blood. The source is a middle-aged woman in good health. Both conserved end residues are part of each CDR3. D genes are given only for firm matches. Not all rows give a size; the values are once, few, many and, for expanded clones, a class.

V gene,J gene,clone size,D gene,CDR3 DNA,CDR3 protein
TRBV7-9,TRBJ2-7,-,-,TGTGCCAGCAGCCTACCTCTTAATGGCTACGAGCAGTACTTC,CASSLPLNGYEQYF
TRBV6-1,TRBJ2-1,few,-,TGTGCCAGCAGTGAAAAACTAGGAGAAGGCAATGAGCAGTTCTTC,CASSEKLGEGNEQFF
TRBV2,TRBJ2-3,-,TRBD1,TGTGCCAGCATCCCCCGAGACAGGGCTACAGATACGCAGTATTTT,CASIPRDRATDTQYF
TRBV7-8,TRBJ1-5,-,TRBD1,TGTGCCAGCAGCGCGGGACAGGGGGCCCAGCCCCAGCATTTT,CASSAGQGAQPQHF
TRBV28,TRBJ1-2,-,-,TGTGCCAGCAGTTTAATGGGACGGGATAGTTATGGCTACACCTTC,CASSLMGRDSYGYTF
TRBV2,TRBJ1-1,-,-,TGTGCCAGCAGTGGGGGACTTTTTGACACTGAAGCTTTCTTT,CASSGGLFDTEAFF
TRBV29-1,TRBJ2-1,once,TRBD2,TGCAGCGTTGAACCATGGGAAACTAGCGGGGGGCATCATGAGCAGTTCTTC,CSVEPWETSGGHHEQFF
TRBV7-3,TRBJ2-1,-,TRBD1,TGTGCCAGCAGCTTAAGTGGGACAGGGGGATACAATGAGCAGTTCTTC,CASSLSGTGGYNEQFF
TRBV27,TRBJ1-1,-,-,TGTGCCAGCAGTTTAGAACAGGGTCTCGGGACTGAAGCTTTCTTT,CASSLEQGLGTEAFF
TRBV18,TRBJ2-5,-,-,TGTGCCAGCTCACCACGGGGAGAACAAGAGACCCAGTACTTC,CASSPRGEQETQYF
TRBV2,TRBJ1-2,once,-,TGTGCCAGCAGCTCGGACCTAAAGGGGTATGGCTACACCTTC,CASSSDLKGYGYTF
TRBV12-5,TRBJ2-3,-,TRBD1,TGTGCTAGTGGTTTGGGACAGGGGGGAGACACAGATACGCAGTATTTT,CASGLGQGGDTDTQYF
TRBV9,TRBJ2-3,few,-,TGTGCCAGCAGCGTAGGCTGGACAGATACGCAGTATTTT,CASSVGWTDTQYF
TRBV7-8,TRBJ2-1,-,-,TGTGCCAGCGGCTTATGGGGGTCCACCTACAATGAGCAGTTCTTC,CASGLWGSTYNEQFF
TRBV30,TRBJ1-1,-,TRBD1,TGTGCCGAGGGACAGGGGGCCGGCACTGAAGCTTTCTTT,CAEGQGAGTEAFF
TRBV29-1,TRBJ2-5,-,-,TGCAGCGTTGTATGGGGGCGTTGGGAGACCCAGTACTTC,CSVVWGRWETQYF
TRBV2,TRBJ1-5,-,TRBD1,TGTGCCAGCAGTTCTACCCTTGACAGGGGGTTTTCCAATCAGCCCCAGCATTTT,CASSSTLDRGFSNQPQHF
TRBV7-6,TRBJ1-3,-,TRBD1,TGTGCCAGCAGCTCGGACAGGGGGCACACCATATATTTT,CASSSDRGHTIYF
TRBV28,TRBJ1-2,-,TRBD1,TGTGCCAGCAGTTTTCAGGGGGCAAGCTATGGCTACACCTTC,CASSFQGASYGYTF
TRBV29-1,TRBJ2-1,-,TRBD2,TGCAGCGTTCTAAGCGGGAGGAGCAATGAGCAGTTCTTC,CSVLSGRSNEQFF
TRBV2,TRBJ2-1,few,-,TGTGCCAGCAGTGACCCCCAGCGGAGCTACAATGAGCAGTTCTTC,CASSDPQRSYNEQFF
TRBV18,TRBJ2-1,-,-,TGTGCCAGCTCACCAAGCTCCTACAATGAGCAGTTCTTC,CASSPSSYNEQFF
TRBV11-2,TRBJ2-7,-,-,TGTGCCAGCAGCTTAGCAGGCGGGACCTACGAGCAGTACTTC,CASSLAGGTYEQYF
TRBV7-3,TRBJ1-2,-,TRBD1,TGTGCCAGCAGCCAGGGGGGGAACTATGGCTACACCTTC,CASSQGGNYGYTF
TRBV6-4,TRBJ2-2,-,-,TGTGCCAGCAGTGAAGGCGGGGAGCTGTTTTTT,CASSEGGELFF
TRBV4-3,TRBJ2-7,-,-,TGCGCCAGCAGCCAAGATTCGGCGGGGCAGGTGCAGTACTTC,CASSQDSAGQVQYF
TRBV4-2,TRBJ2-1,-,-,TGTGCCAGCAGCCAGGCTTGGGCGTCCTACAATGAGCAGTTCTTC,CASSQAWASYNEQFF
TRBV11-2,TRBJ2-7,few,-,TGTGCCAGCAGCTTAGCCCCAGGGGATTCCTACGAGCAGTACTTC,CASSLAPGDSYEQYF
TRBV7-2,TRBJ1-5,-,-,TGTGCCAGCAGCTTAGGTTTGGGGGCAGGTCAGCCCCAGCATTTT,CASSLGLGAGQPQHF
TRBV7-7,TRBJ2-3,-,-,TGTGCCAGCAGCCAGGGGGGGAGCACAGATACGCAGTATTTT,CASSQGGSTDTQYF
TRBV11-2,TRBJ2-1,once,-,TGTGCCAGCAGCGAACGAGGTGGCCTGGACACTGAGCAGTTCTTC,CASSERGGLDTEQFF
TRBV18,TRBJ1-1,few,TRBD1,TGTGCCAGCTCACGAAGGACAGGGGGCGCGTCGACACCCCTGAACACTGAAGCTTTCTTT,CASSRRTGGASTPLNTEAFF
TRBV7-6,TRBJ2-1,-,TRBD2,TGTGCCAGCAGCTTGACTAGCGGGAGAGGGTCCTACAATGAGCAGTTCTTC,CASSLTSGRGSYNEQFF
TRBV6-1,TRBJ1-5,medium-sized,TRBD1,TGTGCCAGCAGTGAAAGCGGCCTGGGACAGGGGTATCAGCCCCAGCATTTT,CASSESGLGQGYQPQHF
TRBV6-6,TRBJ2-1,-,TRBD2,TGTGCCAGCAGTTACTCGACGACTAGCGGCTACAATGAGCAGTTCTTC,CASSYSTTSGYNEQFF
TRBV7-9,TRBJ1-2,once,TRBD1,TGTGCCAGCAGCTCAAGGGACAGTAGGGCCTATGGCTACACCTTC,CASSSRDSRAYGYTF
TRBV9,TRBJ1-1,-,TRBD1,TGTGCCAGCAGCGTAGGGACAGGGACTGAAGCTTTCTTT,CASSVGTGTEAFF
TRBV6-1,TRBJ1-1,few,-,TGTGCCAGCCGGGCAGGGGAGAACACTGAAGCTTTCTTT,CASRAGENTEAFF
TRBV11-2,TRBJ1-1,-,-,TGTGCCAGCAGCTTCCTATACGCAAGGACTATGAACACTGAAGCTTTCTTT,CASSFLYARTMNTEAFF
TRBV5-1,TRBJ2-3,once,TRBD2,TGCGCCAGCAAAGCTAGCGGGGGGGCAGCCGATACGCAGTATTTT,CASKASGGAADTQYF
TRBV7-8,TRBJ1-2,-,-,TGTGCCAGCAGCCCCGCGAGGGGATCTAAAAGGTGGGGCTACACCTTC,CASSPARGSKRWGYTF
TRBV28,TRBJ2-7,-,-,TGTGCCAGCAGTTTGCTACAGGGACTCGACGAGCAGTACTTC,CASSLLQGLDEQYF
TRBV27,TRBJ2-2,once,TRBD2,TGTGCCAGCAGTTTAGCGGGAGGGTTCACCGGGGAGCTGTTTTTT,CASSLAGGFTGELFF